These T cell receptor beta chains were read from a single sample in a study of CD8+ T cells in alopecia areata. TCRdb's table, derived via immunoSEQ multiplex PCR, lists solely in-frame clones and lacks some. This sample has 160,000 or so clones; less than 70% occur once, and the top ten carry 0.7% to 1%. Material: CD4+ T cells sorted from blood, obtained at week 4, from a patient treated with tofacitinib. These receptors originate from a human donor with alopecia areata. Each CDR3 is given with its conserved first and last residue. A D gene is named only where the DNA matches it firmly. Not all rows give a size; the values are once, few, many and, for expanded clones, a class.

>TRBJ1-6|TRBD1|TRBV10-3|NA
CAISGQGHNSPLHF
TGTGCCATCAGTGGACAGGGGCATAATTCACCCCTCCACTTT
>TRBJ1-1|NA|TRBV30|NA
CAWSVGAANTEAFF
TGTGCCTGGAGTGTAGGGGCAGCGAACACTGAAGCTTTCTTT
>TRBJ2-2|NA|TRBV15|NA
CATSRRGDTPNTGELFF
TGTGCCACCAGCAGACGCGGGGACACCCCAAACACCGGGGAGCTGTTTTTT
>TRBJ2-5|TRBD2|TRBV2|few
CASSEPRGGLETQYF
TGTGCCAGCAGTGAACCGCGGGGGGGCCTCGAGACCCAGTACTTC
>TRBJ2-5|NA|TRBV27|NA
CASRSKETQYF
TGTGCCAGCAGATCAAAAGAGACCCAGTACTTC
>TRBJ1-6|NA|TRBV7-2|few
CASSKGWARVDTLHF
TGTGCCAGCAGCAAAGGTTGGGCCAGGGTGGACACCCTCCACTTT
>TRBJ2-5|NA|TRBV30|NA
CAWSVLAGATQYF
TGTGCCTGGAGTGTATTGGCAGGGGCGACCCAGTACTTC
>TRBJ1-5|NA|TRBV30|NA
CAWSPGEGSGQPQHF
TGTGCCTGGAGTCCGGGGGAGGGGAGCGGTCAGCCCCAGCATTTT
>TRBJ1-2|NA|TRBV14|NA
CASSQQGYYGYTF
TGTGCCAGCAGCCAGCAGGGGTACTATGGCTACACCTTC
>TRBJ1-5|NA|TRBV4-3|few
CASSQDLDQPQHF
TGCGCCAGCAGCCAAGATCTGGATCAGCCCCAGCATTTT
>TRBJ2-3|TRBD2|TRBV7-2|NA
CASSLGFAGGLSSTDTQYF
TGTGCCAGCAGCTTAGGGTTCGCGGGGGGCCTATCTAGCACAGATACGCAGTATTTT
>TRBJ2-7|TRBD2|TRBV25-1|NA
CASSDSGSPYYEQYF
TGTGCCAGCAGTGATAGCGGGAGTCCCTACTACGAGCAGTACTTC
>TRBJ1-2|TRBD1|TRBV6-5|NA
CASSITGAGYTF
TGTGCCAGCAGTATCACAGGGGCTGGCTACACCTTC
>TRBJ1-6|NA|TRBV4-1|few
CASSQVQGQYYNSPLHF
TGCGCCAGCAGCCAAGTACAAGGACAGTACTATAATTCACCCCTCCACTTT
>TRBJ2-5|NA|TRBV29-1|NA
CSVEGGRGSRETQYF
TGCAGCGTTGAAGGGGGCAGGGGCTCGCGAGAGACCCAGTACTTC
>TRBJ2-1|NA|TRBV29-1|few
CSVAGRGLNEQFF
TGCAGCGTTGCGGGGAGAGGTCTTAATGAGCAGTTCTTC
>TRBJ1-2|TRBD1|TRBV2|NA
CASTTGGQGYTF
TGTGCCAGCACTACAGGGGGCCAGGGCTACACCTTC
>TRBJ2-2|NA|TRBV29-1|few
CSVEDPWRGNTGELFF
TGCAGCGTTGAAGATCCTTGGCGGGGGAACACCGGGGAGCTGTTTTTT
>TRBJ1-6|NA|TRBV5-6|NA
CASSLDGADSPLHF
TGTGCCAGCAGCTTGGATGGGGCGGATTCACCCCTCCACTTT
>TRBJ2-7|NA|TRBV7-9|few
CASSNRASTYEQYF
TGTGCCAGCAGCAACCGGGCCTCTACCTACGAGCAGTACTTC